The present T cell receptor beta chain was sequenced within a study of shared clonotypes between healthy human individuals. Naive CD8 cells lacked CD45RO and underwent positive selection for CCR7, leaving out terminally differentiated effector memory CD45RA+ cells. Once extracted for a subset, genomic DNA was divided evenly among several immunoSEQ plates. Data came from immunoSEQ multiplex PCR; TCRdb stores just in-frame clones and leaves some out. The sample carries over 2,000,000 clones, about 93% recorded once. The CDR3 length is 13 residues. V gave up 5 bases and J gave up 4 bases, with 9 bases separating them. Per germline, CDR1 MDHEN and CDR2 SYDVKM. This clone was observed a single time. Within the sample, other DNA sequences also encode this same CDR3.

Sequencing was carried out using naive CD8+ T cells from PBMCs. This TCR was recovered from a young man in good health. Some clones in this sample may be carry-over from other donors' samples. The V call is TRBV28, the J call TRBJ2-1; TRBD1 might be the D (6 bases). In DNA, the CDR3 is TGTGCCAGCAGTCCACAGGGATACAATGAGCAGTTCTTC. Translating gives CASSPQGYNEQFF.